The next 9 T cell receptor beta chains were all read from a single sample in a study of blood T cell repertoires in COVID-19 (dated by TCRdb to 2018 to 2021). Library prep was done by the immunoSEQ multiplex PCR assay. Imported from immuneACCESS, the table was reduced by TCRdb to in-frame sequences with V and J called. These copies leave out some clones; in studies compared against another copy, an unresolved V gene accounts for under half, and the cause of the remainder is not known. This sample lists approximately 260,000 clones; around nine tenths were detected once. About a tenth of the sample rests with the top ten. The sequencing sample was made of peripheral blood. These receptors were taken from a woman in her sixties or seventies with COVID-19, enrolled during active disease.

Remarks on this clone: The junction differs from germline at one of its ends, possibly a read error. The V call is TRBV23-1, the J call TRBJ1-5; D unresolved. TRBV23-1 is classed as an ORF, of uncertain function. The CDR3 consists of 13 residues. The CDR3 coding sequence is TGCGCCAGCAGTTCAGCGAACAATCAACCCCAGCATTTT. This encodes CASSSANNQPQHF.

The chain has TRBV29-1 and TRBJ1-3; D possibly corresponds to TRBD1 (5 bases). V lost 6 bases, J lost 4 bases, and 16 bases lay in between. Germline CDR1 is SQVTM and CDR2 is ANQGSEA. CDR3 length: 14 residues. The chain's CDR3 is CSVAEGLKGNTIYF. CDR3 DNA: TGCAGCGTAGCGGAGGGGTTAAAGGGAAACACCATATATTTT.

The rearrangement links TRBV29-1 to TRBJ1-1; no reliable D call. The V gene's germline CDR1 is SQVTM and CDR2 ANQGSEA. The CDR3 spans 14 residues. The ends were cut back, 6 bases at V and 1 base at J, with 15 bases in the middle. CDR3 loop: CSVEFPDKNTEAFF. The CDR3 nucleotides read TGCAGCGTCGAATTCCCTGACAAGAACACTGAAGCTTTCTTT.

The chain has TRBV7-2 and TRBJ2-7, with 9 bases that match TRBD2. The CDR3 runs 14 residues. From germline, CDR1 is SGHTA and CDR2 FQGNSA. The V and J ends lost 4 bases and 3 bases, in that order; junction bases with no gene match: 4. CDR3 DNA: TGTGCCAGCAGCTCTACTAGCGGGCACTACGAGCAGTACTTC. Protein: CASSSTSGHYEQYF. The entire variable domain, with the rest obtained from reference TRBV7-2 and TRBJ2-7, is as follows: GAGVSQSPSNKVTEKGKDVELRCDPISGHTALYWYRQSLGQGLEFLIYFQGNSAPDKSGLPSDRFSAERTGGSVSTLTIQRTQQEDSAVYLCASSSTSGHYEQYFGPGTRLTVT.

DNA for the CDR3: TGCGCCAGCAGCCCAAGGATTAGGGACTCTCGATACTTC. Its protein is CASSPRIRDSRYF. The chain carries TRBV4-1 and TRBJ2-7; possibly TRBD2 for D (6 bases). Trimming removed 4 bases from V and 13 bases from J, with 20 bases in between. Germline lookup yields CDR1 MGHRA and CDR2 YSYEKL. The CDR3 consists of 13 residues.

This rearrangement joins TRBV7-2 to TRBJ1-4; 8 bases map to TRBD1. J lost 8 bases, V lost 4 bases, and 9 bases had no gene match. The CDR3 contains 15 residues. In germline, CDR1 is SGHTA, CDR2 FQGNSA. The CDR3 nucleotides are TGTGCCAGCAGCTCGCAGGGGGCTCCCGAGGAAAAACTGTTTTTT. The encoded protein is CASSSQGAPEEKLFF. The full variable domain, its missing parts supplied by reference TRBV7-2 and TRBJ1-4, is GAGVSQSPSNKVTEKGKDVELRCDPISGHTALYWYRQSLGQGLEFLIYFQGNSAPDKSGLPSDRFSAERTGGSVSTLTIQRTQQEDSAVYLCASSSQGAPEEKLFFGSGTQLSVL.

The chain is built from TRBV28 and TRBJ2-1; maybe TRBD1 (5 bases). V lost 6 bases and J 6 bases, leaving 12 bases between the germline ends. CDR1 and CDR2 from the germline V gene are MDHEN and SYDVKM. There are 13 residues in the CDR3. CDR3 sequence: CASSLDRGNEQFF. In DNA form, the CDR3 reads TGTGCCAGCAGCCTTGACAGAGGCAATGAGCAGTTCTTC.

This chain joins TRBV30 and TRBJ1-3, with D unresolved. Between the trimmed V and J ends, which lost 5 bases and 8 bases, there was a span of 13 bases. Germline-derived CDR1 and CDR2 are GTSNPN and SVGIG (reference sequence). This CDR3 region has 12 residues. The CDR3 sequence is CAWSPNPDTIYF. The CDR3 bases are TGTGCCTGGTCACCAAATCCGGACACCATATATTTT.

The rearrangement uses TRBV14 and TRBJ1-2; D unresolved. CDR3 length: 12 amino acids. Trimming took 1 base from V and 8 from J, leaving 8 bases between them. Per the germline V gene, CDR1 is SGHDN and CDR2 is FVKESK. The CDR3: CASSQGLAGYTF. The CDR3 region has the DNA TGTGCCAGCAGCCAAGGGTTGGCCGGCTACACCTTC.